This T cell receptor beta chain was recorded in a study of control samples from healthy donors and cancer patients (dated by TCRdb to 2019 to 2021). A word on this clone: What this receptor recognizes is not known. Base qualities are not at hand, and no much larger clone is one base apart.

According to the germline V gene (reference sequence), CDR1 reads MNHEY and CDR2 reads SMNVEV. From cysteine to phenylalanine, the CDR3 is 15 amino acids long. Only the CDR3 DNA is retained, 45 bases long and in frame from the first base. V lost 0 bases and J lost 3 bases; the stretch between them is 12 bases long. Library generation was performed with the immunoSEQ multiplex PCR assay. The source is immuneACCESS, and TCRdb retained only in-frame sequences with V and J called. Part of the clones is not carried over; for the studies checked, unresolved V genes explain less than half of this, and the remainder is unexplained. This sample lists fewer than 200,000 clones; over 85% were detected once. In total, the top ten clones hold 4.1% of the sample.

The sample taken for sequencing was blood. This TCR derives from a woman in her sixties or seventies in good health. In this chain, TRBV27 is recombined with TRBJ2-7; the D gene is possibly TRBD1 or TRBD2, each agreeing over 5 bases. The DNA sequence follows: TGTGCCAGCAGTTTATCCGGGACGGCTATCTACGAGCAGTACTTC. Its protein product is CASSLSGTAIYEQYF.